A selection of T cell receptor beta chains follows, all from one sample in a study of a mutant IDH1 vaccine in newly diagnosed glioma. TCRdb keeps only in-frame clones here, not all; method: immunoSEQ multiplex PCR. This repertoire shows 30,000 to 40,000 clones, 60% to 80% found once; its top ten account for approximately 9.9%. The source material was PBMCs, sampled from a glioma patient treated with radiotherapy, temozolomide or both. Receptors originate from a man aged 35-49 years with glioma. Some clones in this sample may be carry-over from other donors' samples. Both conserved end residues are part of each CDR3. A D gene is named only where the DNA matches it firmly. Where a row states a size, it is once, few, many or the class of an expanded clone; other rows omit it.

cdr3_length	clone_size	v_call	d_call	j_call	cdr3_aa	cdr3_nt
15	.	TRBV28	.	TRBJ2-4	CASTLRWAAKNIQYF	TGTGCCAGCACCCTGCGGTGGGCAGCCAAAAACATTCAGTACTTC
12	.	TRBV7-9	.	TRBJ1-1	CASSFWGTEAFF	TGTGCCAGCAGCTTTTGGGGGACTGAAGCTTTCTTT
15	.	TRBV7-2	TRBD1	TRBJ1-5	CASSLATGKGQPQHF	TGTGCCAGCAGCTTAGCGACAGGGAAGGGTCAGCCCCAGCATTTT
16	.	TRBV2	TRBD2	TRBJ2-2	CASSVGRTMNTGELFF	TGTGCCAGCAGCGTCGGGAGGACTATGAACACCGGGGAGCTGTTTTTT
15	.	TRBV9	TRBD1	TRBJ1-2	CASSVGLTGASGYTF	TGTGCCAGCAGCGTAGGATTGACAGGGGCAAGCGGCTACACCTTC
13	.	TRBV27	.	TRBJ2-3	CASSAGNTDTQYF	TGTGCCAGCAGTGCCGGAAACACAGATACGCAGTATTTT
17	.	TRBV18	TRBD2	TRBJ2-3	CASSWGLAGASTDTQYF	TGTGCCAGCTCCTGGGGACTAGCGGGTGCTAGCACAGATACGCAGTATTTT
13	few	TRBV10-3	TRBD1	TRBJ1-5	CAISEQGNQPQHF	TGTGCCATCAGTGAACAGGGGAATCAGCCCCAGCATTTT
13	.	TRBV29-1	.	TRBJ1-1	CSVEVLGNTEAFF	TGCAGCGTTGAAGTGCTAGGTAACACTGAAGCTTTCTTT
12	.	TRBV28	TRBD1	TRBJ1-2	CASSLAGRGRTF	TGTGCCAGCAGTTTAGCAGGGAGGGGGCGAACCTTC
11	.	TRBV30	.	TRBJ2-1	CAWGKGLEQFF	TGTGCCTGGGGGAAGGGGTTAGAGCAGTTCTTC
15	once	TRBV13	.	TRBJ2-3	CASSSPAGPGDTQYF	TGTGCCAGCAGCTCGCCCGCTGGGCCCGGGGATACGCAGTATTTT
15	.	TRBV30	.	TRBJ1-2	CAWSVLDDLPYGYTF	TGTGCCTGGAGTGTATTGGACGATCTCCCCTATGGCTACACCTTC
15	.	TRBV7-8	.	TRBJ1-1	CASSRYSDFATEAFF	TGTGCCAGCAGCCGGTACTCGGATTTTGCCACTGAAGCTTTCTTT
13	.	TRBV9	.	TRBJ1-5	CASSVGSGQPQHF	TGTGCCAGCAGCGTAGGGTCAGGTCAGCCCCAGCATTTT
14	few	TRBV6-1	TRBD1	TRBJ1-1	CASRWTGMNTEAFF	TGTGCCAGCAGATGGACAGGGATGAACACTGAAGCTTTCTTT
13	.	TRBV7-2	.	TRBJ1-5	CASSLDPNQPQHF	TGTGCCAGCAGCTTAGATCCCAATCAGCCCCAGCATTTT
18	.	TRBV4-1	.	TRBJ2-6	CASSQYNEPQSRANVLTF	TGCGCCAGCAGCCAGTACAACGAACCACAAAGTCGGGCCAACGTCCTGACTTTC
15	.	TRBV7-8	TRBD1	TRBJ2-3	CASSKWTGSTDTQYF	TGTGCCAGCAGCAAATGGACAGGGTCCACAGATACGCAGTATTTT
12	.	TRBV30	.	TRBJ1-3	CAWKKTGNTIYF	TGTGCCTGGAAAAAAACTGGAAACACCATATATTTT